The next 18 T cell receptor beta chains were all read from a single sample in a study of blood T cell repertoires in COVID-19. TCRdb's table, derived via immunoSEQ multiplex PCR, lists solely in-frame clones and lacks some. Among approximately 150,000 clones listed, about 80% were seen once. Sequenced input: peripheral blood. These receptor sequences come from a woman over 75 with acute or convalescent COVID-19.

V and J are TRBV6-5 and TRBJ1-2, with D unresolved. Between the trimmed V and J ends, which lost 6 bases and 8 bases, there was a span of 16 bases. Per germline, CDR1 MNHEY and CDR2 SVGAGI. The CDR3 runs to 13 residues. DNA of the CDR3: TGTGCCAGCAGCCCCAACAACCCCCCCGGCTACACCTTC. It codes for CASSPNNPPGYTF.

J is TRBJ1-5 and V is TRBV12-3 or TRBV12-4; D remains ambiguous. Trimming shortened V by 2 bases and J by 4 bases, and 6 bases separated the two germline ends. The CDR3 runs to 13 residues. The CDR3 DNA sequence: TGTGCCAGCAGTTTAATTGAGAATCAGCCCCAGCATTTT. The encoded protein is CASSLIENQPQHF.

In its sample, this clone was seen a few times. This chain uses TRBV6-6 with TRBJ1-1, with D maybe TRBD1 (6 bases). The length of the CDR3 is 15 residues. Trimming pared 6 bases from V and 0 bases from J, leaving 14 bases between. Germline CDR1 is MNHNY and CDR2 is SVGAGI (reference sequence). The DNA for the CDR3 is TGTGCCAGCAGCTCACCGGGACACCTGAACACTGAAGCTTTCTTT. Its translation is CASSSPGHLNTEAFF.

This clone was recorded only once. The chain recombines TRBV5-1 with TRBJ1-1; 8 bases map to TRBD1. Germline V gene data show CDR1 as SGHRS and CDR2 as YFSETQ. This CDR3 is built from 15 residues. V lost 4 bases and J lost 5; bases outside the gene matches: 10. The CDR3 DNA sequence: TGCGCCAGCAGCCTAAGACAGGGGTGGAGGACTGAAGCTTTCTTT. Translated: CASSLRQGWRTEAFF.

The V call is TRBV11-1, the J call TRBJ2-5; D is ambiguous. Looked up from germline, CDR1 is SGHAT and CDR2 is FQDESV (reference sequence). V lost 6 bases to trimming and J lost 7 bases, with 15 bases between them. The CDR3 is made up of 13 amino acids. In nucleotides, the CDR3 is TGTGCCAGCAGGAAACCCCAGGCAGGGACCCAGTACTTC. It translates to CASRKPQAGTQYF.

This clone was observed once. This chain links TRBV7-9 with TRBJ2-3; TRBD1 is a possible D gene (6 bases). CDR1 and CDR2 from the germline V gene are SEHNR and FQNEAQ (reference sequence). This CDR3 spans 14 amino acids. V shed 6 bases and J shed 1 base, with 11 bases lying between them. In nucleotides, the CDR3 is TGTGCCAGCAGAGGGGGTACGGGCACAGATACGCAGTATTTT. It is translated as CASRGGTGTDTQYF.

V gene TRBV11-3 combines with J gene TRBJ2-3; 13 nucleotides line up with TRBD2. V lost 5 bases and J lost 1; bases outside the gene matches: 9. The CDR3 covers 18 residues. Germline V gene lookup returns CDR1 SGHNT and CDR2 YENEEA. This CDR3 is CASSLGLAGEWGTDTQYF. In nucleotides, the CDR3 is TGTGCCAGCAGCCTCGGACTAGCGGGAGAGTGGGGCACAGATACGCAGTATTTT.

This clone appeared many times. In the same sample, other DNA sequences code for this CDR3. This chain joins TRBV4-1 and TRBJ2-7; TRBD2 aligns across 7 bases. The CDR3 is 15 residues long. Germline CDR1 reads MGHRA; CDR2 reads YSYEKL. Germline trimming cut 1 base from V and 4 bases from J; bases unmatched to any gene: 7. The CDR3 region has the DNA TGCGCCAGCAGCCAAGGTCGCCTAGCGGAATACGAGCAGTACTTC. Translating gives CASSQGRLAEYEQYF.

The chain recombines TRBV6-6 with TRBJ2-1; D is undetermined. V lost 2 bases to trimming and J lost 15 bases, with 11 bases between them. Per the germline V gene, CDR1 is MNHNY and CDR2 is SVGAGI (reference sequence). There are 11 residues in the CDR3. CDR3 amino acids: CASSYTVHPFF. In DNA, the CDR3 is TGTGCCAGCAGTTACACGGTTCACCCGTTCTTC.

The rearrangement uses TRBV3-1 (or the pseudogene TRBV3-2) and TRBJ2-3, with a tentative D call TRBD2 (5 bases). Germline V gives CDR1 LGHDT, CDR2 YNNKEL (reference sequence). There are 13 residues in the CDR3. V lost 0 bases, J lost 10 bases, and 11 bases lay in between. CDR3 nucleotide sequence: TGTGCCAGCAGCCAAGATTTTCGGACTTCGCAGTATTTT. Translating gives CASSQDFRTSQYF.

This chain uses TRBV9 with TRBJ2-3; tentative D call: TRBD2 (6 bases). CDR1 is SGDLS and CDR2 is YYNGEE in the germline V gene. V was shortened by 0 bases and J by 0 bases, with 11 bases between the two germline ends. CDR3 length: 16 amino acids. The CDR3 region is CASSVGAGTSTDTQYF. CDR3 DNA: TGTGCCAGCAGCGTAGGGGCGGGAACTAGCACAGATACGCAGTATTTT.

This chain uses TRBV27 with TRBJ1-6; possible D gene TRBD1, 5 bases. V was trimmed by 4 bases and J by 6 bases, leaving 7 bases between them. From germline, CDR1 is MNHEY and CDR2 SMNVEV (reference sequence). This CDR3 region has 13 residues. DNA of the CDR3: TGTGCCAGCAGTTCAGGGCTTAATTCACCCCTCCACTTT. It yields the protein CASSSGLNSPLHF.

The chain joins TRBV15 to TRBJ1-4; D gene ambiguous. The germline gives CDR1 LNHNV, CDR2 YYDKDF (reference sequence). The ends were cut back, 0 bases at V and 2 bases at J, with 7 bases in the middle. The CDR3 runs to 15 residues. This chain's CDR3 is CATSRDSLTNEKLFF. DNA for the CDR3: TGTGCCACCAGCAGAGATTCACTTACTAATGAAAAACTGTTTTTT.

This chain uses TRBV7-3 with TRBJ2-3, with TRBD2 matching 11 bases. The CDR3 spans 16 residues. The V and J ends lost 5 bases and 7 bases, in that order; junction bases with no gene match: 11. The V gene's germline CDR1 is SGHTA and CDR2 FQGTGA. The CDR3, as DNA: TGTGCCAGCAGCCCGGTACTAGCGGGGGCTGGGAATACGCAGTATTTT. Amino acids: CASSPVLAGAGNTQYF.

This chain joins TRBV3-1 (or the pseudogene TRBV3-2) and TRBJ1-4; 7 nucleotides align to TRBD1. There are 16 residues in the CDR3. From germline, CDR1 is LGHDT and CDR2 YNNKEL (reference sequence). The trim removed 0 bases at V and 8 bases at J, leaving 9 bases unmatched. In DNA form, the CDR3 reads TGTGCCAGCAGCCAAGATGGAACACAGGGGTACGAAAAACTGTTTTTT. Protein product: CASSQDGTQGYEKLFF.

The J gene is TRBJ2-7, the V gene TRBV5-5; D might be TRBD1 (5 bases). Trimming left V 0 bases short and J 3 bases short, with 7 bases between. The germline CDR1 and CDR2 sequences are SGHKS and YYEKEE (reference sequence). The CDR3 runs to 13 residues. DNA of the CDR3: TGTGCCAGCAGCTTGGGACAGAGCTACGAGCAGTACTTC. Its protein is CASSLGQSYEQYF.

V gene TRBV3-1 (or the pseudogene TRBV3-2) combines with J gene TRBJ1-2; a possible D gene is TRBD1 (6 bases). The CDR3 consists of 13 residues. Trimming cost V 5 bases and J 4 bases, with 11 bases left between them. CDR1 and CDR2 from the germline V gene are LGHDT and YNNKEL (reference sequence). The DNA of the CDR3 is TGTGCCAGCAGCTCCACAGGGTCCTATGGCTACACCTTC. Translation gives CASSSTGSYGYTF.

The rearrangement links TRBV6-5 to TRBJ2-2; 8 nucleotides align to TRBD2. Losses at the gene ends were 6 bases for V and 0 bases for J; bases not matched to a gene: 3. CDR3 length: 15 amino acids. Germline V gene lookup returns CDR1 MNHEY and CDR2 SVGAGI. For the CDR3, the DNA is TGTGCCAGCAGGGGCGGGGGGACGAACACCGGGGAGCTGTTTTTT. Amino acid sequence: CASRGGGTNTGELFF.